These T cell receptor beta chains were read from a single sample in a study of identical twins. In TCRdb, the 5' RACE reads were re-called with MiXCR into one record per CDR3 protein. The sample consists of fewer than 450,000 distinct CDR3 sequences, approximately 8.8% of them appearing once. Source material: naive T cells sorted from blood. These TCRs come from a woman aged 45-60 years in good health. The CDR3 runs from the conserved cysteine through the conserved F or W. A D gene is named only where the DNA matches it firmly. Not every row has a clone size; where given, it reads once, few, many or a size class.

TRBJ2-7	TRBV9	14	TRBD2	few	CASSVGGGYYEQYF
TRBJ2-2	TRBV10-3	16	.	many	CAISESPGITTGELFF
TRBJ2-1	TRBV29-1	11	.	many	CSVFGQVEQFF
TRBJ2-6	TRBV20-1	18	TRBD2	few	CSASRAGGLSSGANVLTF
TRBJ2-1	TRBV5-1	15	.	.	CASSLGLQSYNEQFF
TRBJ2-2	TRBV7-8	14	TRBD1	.	CASSDGQGTGELFF
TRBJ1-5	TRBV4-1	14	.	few	CASSLMSVHQPQHF
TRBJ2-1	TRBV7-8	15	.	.	CASSLSLALYNEQFF
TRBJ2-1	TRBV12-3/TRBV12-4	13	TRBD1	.	CASSPGTGSVQFF
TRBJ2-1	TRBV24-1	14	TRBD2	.	CASQTSGSSNEQFF
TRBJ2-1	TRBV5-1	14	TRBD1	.	CASSLEGARNEQFF
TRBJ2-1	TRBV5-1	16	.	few	CASSLRGSGAYNEQFF
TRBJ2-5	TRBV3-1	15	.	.	CASSQTWEAQETQYF